The rows below give T cell receptor beta chains drawn from one sample of a study of T cell responses to AZD1222 COVID-19 vaccine. Sequenced by immunoSEQ multiplex PCR; TCRdb stores in-frame clones only, minus some. Of under 35,000 clones in the sample, less than 90% are singletons; the top ten hold approximately 6.5%. Sequenced here: peripheral blood, sampled on day 0 of AZD1222 vaccination. These receptor sequences come from an adult in good health. Both conserved end residues are part of each CDR3. A D gene is named only where the DNA matches it firmly. Some rows have no size entry. The others give once, few or many, or a class for an expanded clone.

NA	NA	TRBV3-1/TRBV3-2	TRBJ1-2	CASSQGRLAGYTF	TGTGCCAGCAGCCAGGGCCGCTTGGCCGGCTACACCTTC
once	TRBD1	TRBV24-1	TRBJ2-1	CATSDIGTGRTPYNEQFF	TGTGCCACCAGTGACATCGGGACAGGGAGGACCCCTTACAATGAGCAGTTCTTC
NA	TRBD1	TRBV24-1	TRBJ1-2	CATRGTGDSEGYTF	TGTGCCACCAGAGGGACAGGAGATTCGGAAGGCTACACCTTC
NA	TRBD2	TRBV28	TRBJ2-2	CASIMSGSGTGELFF	TGTGCCAGCATCATGAGCGGGAGTGGAACCGGGGAGCTGTTTTTT
NA	NA	TRBV5-4	TRBJ2-3	CASSFGPPDTQYF	TGTGCCAGCAGCTTTGGGCCCCCGGATACGCAGTATTTT
few	NA	TRBV9	TRBJ1-4	CASSAGGRQELFF	TGTGCCAGCAGCGCTGGGGGACGACAGGAACTGTTTTTT
NA	NA	TRBV18	TRBJ1-2	CASSPNQGGGYGYTF	TGTGCCAGCTCACCAAACCAGGGAGGGGGCTATGGCTACACCTTC
NA	TRBD2	TRBV5-1	TRBJ2-7	CASSREGTPYEQYF	TGCGCCAGCAGCCGGGAGGGGACCCCCTACGAGCAGTACTTC
NA	TRBD1	TRBV3-1/TRBV3-2	TRBJ1-2	CASSQGQGSGYTF	TGTGCCAGCAGCCAAGGACAGGGGTCCGGCTACACCTTC
large	NA	TRBV4-1	TRBJ2-3	CASRRRDSGTSTDTQYF	TGCGCCAGCAGACGCAGGGATAGCGGAACTAGCACAGATACGCAGTATTTT
NA	TRBD2	TRBV7-2	TRBJ2-7	CASSRTSGRAFGEQYF	TGTGCCAGCAGCAGGACTAGCGGGAGGGCCTTTGGGGAGCAGTACTTC
NA	NA	TRBV28	TRBJ1-2	CASSLKVYGYTF	TGTGCCAGCAGTTTGAAGGTATATGGCTACACCTTC